The 24 T cell receptor beta chains below all came from one sample that was sequenced in a study of blood T cells in healthy people across ages (dated by TCRdb to the mid-2010s). The library was obtained by 5' RACE. The run used an Illumina HiSeq 2500. A second roughly 6 to 12 cycle PCR used a sample-barcoded 5' primer and a J-beta primer mix. The public reads were run again by TCRdb, first through fastp at Q25 and then through MiXCR, and only productive beta chains were kept. Merged by CDR3 protein, the rows form single entries marked with the most common genes and DNA. The sample table lists about 1.1 million distinct CDR3 sequences, 30% to 40% of them with a count of one. The ten largest clones take up about 12% of the sample. What was sequenced was blood. Receptors originate from a man aged 18 to 29 in good health.

The genes are TRBV9 and TRBJ2-1; 9 bases align to TRBD2. Trimming removed 0 bases from V and 7 bases from J; junction bases left unmatched: 8. CDR1 and CDR2 (germline): SGDLS, YYNGEE. The CDR3 totals 16 residues. In nucleotides, the CDR3 is TGTGCCAGCAGCGTAGGCGGGGGGGCCTTCCTGAATGAGCAGTTCTTC. Its protein product is CASSVGGGAFLNEQFF. Full variable domain (remainder filled in from reference TRBV9 and TRBJ2-1): DSGVTQTPKHLITATGQRVTLRCSPRSGDLSVYWYQQSLDQGLQFLIQYYNGEERAKGNILERFSAQQFPDLHSELNLSSLELGDSALYFCASSVGGGAFLNEQFFGPGTRLTVL.

This clonotype has just a few counts. The chain combines TRBV7-2 with TRBJ1-1, with a possible D match to TRBD1 (6 bases). V was pared by 2 bases and J by 2 bases, with 21 bases between. The CDR3 is 18 residues long. CDR1 and CDR2 from the germline V gene are SGHTA and FQGNSA. In DNA, the CDR3 is TGTGCCAGCAGCTTAACCACAGGGAAGAGAGTGTCCAACACTGAAGCTTTCTTT. The encoded protein is CASSLTTGKRVSNTEAFF.

The CDR3 loop reads CATSRAGQTWDEQYF. For the CDR3, the DNA is TGTGCCACCAGCAGAGCCGGACAGACCTGGGACGAGCAGTACTTC. The chain uses TRBV15 and TRBJ2-7, with D possibly TRBD1 on 6 matching bases. Trimming left V 1 base short and J 5 bases short, with 15 bases between. This CDR3 spans 15 amino acids. Germline-derived CDR1 and CDR2 are LNHNV and YYDKDF (reference sequence).

This clonotype has a handful of counts. V is TRBV2 and J is TRBJ2-7, with D perhaps being TRBD1 or TRBD2 (6 bases each). V was shortened by 4 bases and J by 2 bases, with 12 bases between the two germline ends. There are 14 residues in the CDR3. Germline loops: CDR1 SNHLY, CDR2 FYNNEI. The CDR3 bases are TGTGCCAGCAGTGTACGGGGGCCAACCTACGAGCAGTACTTC. Translating it yields CASSVRGPTYEQYF.

This chain joins TRBV7-2 and TRBJ1-4; 7 positions agree with TRBD1. The CDR3 spans 14 residues. V was clipped by 5 bases and J by 6 bases; unmatched bases: 6. Looked up from germline, CDR1 is SGHTA and CDR2 is FQGNSA. The CDR3 spells CASSQGQWDEKLFF. The CDR3 DNA follows: TGTGCCAGCAGCCAGGGACAGTGGGATGAAAAACTGTTTTTT.

This clonotype was detected only once. One end of the junction varies from germline; a read error may be responsible. This sequence joins TRBV25-1 and TRBJ1-6; 9 bases match TRBD1. There are 17 residues in the CDR3. Germline-derived CDR1 and CDR2 are MGHDK and SYGVNS. CDR3 bases: TGTGCCAGCAGTGAATATGGGACAGGGCCCAATAATTTACCCCTCCACTTT. The encoded protein is CASSEYGTGPNNLPLHF.

The chain combines TRBV6-2 or TRBV6-3 with TRBJ2-2, with D perhaps matching TRBD1 or TRBD2 (7 bases each). The CDR3 has 19 residues. The V gene's germline CDR1 is MNHEY and CDR2 SVGEGT. V lost 2 bases, J lost 2 bases, and 21 bases lay in between. In DNA form, the CDR3 reads TGTGCCAGCAGTTACGACAGACAGGGAGGGGGATTAAACACCGGGGAGCTGTTTTTT. This sequence encodes CASSYDRQGGGLNTGELFF.

This rearrangement joins TRBV20-1 to TRBJ2-7, with 8 bases lining up with TRBD1. This CDR3 comprises 14 residues. The germline CDR1 and CDR2 sequences are DFQATT and SNEGSKA (reference sequence). Trimming took 5 bases from V and 2 from J; bases not matched to a gene: 8. The chain's CDR3 is CSAQDRVKTYEQYF. For the CDR3, the DNA is TGCAGTGCTCAGGACAGGGTTAAAACCTACGAGCAGTACTTC.

A few counts support this clonotype. The chain has TRBV6-6 and TRBJ2-1, with D tentatively TRBD1 or TRBD2 (5 bases each). The CDR3 is 15 amino acids. Between the trimmed V and J ends, which lost 2 bases and 9 bases, there was a span of 17 bases. Germline V gives CDR1 MNHNY, CDR2 SVGAGI (reference sequence). CDR3 in DNA: TGTGCCAGCAGTTACCCTGAGGCAGGGAGTGGTGAGCAGTTCTTC. This codes for CASSYPEAGSGEQFF.

The V call is TRBV29-1, the J call TRBJ2-2; unclear D gene. The CDR3 totals 12 residues. Germline V gene data show CDR1 as SQVTM and CDR2 as ANQGSEA. Deletions cut 4 bases from V and 5 bases from J, with 8 bases between. The DNA for the CDR3 is TGCAGCGTTGTCGGCGGAACCGGGGAGCTGTTTTTT. Amino acid sequence: CSVVGGTGELFF.

This clonotype was counted a few times. The chain couples TRBV12-5 to TRBJ1-2, with D tentatively TRBD1 (5 bases). The V end was cut by 1 base, the J end by 2 bases, with 8 bases between. Germline V CDR1 and CDR2: LGHNT, FRNRAP. The CDR3 runs to 14 residues. CDR3 sequence: CASGLAGINYGYTF. The CDR3 DNA sequence: TGTGCTAGTGGTTTGGCAGGGATCAACTATGGCTACACCTTC.

Concerning this clonotype itself: Germline and junction disagree at one end, which may indicate a read error. V and J are TRBV28 and TRBJ2-7; D ambiguous. CDR1 and CDR2 from the germline V gene are MDHEN and SYDVKM. The CDR3 sequence is 14 residues long. CDR3 residues: CASSLLGPSHEQYF. CDR3 coding DNA: TGTGCCAGCAGTTTACTAGGGCCCTCCCACGAGCAGTACTTC.

The genes are TRBV2 and TRBJ1-2, with 9 bases matching TRBD1. Germline loops: CDR1 SNHLY, CDR2 FYNNEI. With V trimmed by 1 base and J by 8 bases, 8 bases remained unmatched. The CDR3 consists of 15 residues. In nucleotides, the CDR3 is TGTGCCAGCAGTGAAGTCGGGACAGGGAAAAAAGGCTACACCTTC. Its translation: CASSEVGTGKKGYTF.

This clonotype was recorded a few times. J is TRBJ1-3 and V is TRBV14; D remains unclear. The V end lost 3 bases, the J end lost 5 bases, and 20 bases lay between the germline ends. This CDR3 region has 17 residues. CDR1 and CDR2 (germline): SGHDN, FVKESK. The CDR3 DNA follows: TGTGCCAGCAGCCATAGGGAATCTGATCTCTGGAGAAACACCATATATTTT. Protein: CASSHRESDLWRNTIYF.

The chain employs TRBV5-1 and TRBJ2-3, with a possible D match to TRBD1 (6 bases). CDR1 is SGHRS, CDR2 YFSETQ, per germline. Deletions cut 4 bases from V and 2 bases from J, with 17 bases between. This CDR3 comprises 16 residues. The CDR3 DNA sequence: TGCGCCAGCAGCCCGTGGCAGGGGATCTCCACAGATACGCAGTATTTT. Protein: CASSPWQGISTDTQYF.

V usage is TRBV5-6 and J usage is TRBJ2-5, with 8 nucleotides matching TRBD2. This CDR3 comprises 17 residues. The V segment lost 0 bases and the J segment 2 bases; nucleotides outside the gene matches: 9. Germline V gene lookup returns CDR1 SGHDT and CDR2 YYEEEE. The CDR3 sequence is CASSLVLAGGHQETQYF. The CDR3 DNA reads as TGTGCCAGCAGCTTGGTGTTGGCGGGGGGCCATCAAGAGACCCAGTACTTC.

This clonotype was picked up a small number of times. The chain is built from TRBV6-1 and TRBJ2-5; D ambiguous. V gave up 0 bases and J gave up 4 bases, with 6 bases separating them. The CDR3 has 13 amino acids. Germline values: CDR1 MNHNS, CDR2 SASEGT. The CDR3 region has the DNA TGTGCCAGCAGTGAAGCGGAATCAGAGACCCAGTACTTC. Residues: CASSEAESETQYF.

J is TRBJ1-1 and V is TRBV9, with no clear D. CDR3 length equals 13 residues. Germline V CDR1 and CDR2: SGDLS, YYNGEE. Trimming stripped 0 bases from V and 4 bases from J, with 7 bases between. The CDR3 DNA reads as TGTGCCAGCAGCGTAGGATGGTCCACTGAAGCTTTCTTT. It is translated as CASSVGWSTEAFF.

The genes are TRBV24-1 and TRBJ1-5; weak D call: TRBD1 (5 bases). The CDR3 spans 14 residues. The V end lost 4 bases, the J end lost 0 bases, and 6 bases lay between the germline ends. Germline CDR1 reads KGHDR; CDR2 reads SFDVKD. CDR3 sequence reads: CATSETDSNQPQHF. The CDR3 coding sequence is TGTGCCACCAGTGAGACAGATAGCAATCAGCCCCAGCATTTT.

In this sample, this clonotype turned up many times. CDR3 sequence reads: CASSPPNADTQYF. CDR3 DNA: TGCGCCAGCAGCCCTCCCAATGCAGATACGCAGTATTTT. The V and J genes are TRBV5-1 and TRBJ2-3; no firm D call. The CDR3 extends over 13 amino acids. Trimming stripped 4 bases from V and 4 bases from J, with 10 bases between. The germline CDR1 and CDR2 sequences are SGHRS and YFSETQ.

The rearrangement uses TRBV12-3 or TRBV12-4 and TRBJ1-1, with TRBD1 identical over 7 bases. The length of the CDR3 is 16 residues. Germline trimming cut 6 bases from V and 3 bases from J; bases unmatched to any gene: 13. In nucleotides, the CDR3 is TGTGCCAGCAGCCCCAGACAGGGCTTGAGGGACACTGAAGCTTTCTTT. The encoded protein is CASSPRQGLRDTEAFF.

The chain employs TRBV5-4 and TRBJ1-2, with D unresolved. Trimming took 1 base from V and 0 from J, leaving 13 bases between them. The CDR3 loop spans 16 amino acids. The germline CDR1 and CDR2 sequences are SGHNT and YYREEE (reference sequence). The CDR3 here is CASSLPGEGPNYGYTF. The CDR3 nucleotides are TGTGCCAGCAGCTTGCCAGGAGAAGGTCCTAACTATGGCTACACCTTC. Full variable domain (remainder filled in from reference TRBV5-4 and TRBJ1-2): ETGVTQSPTHLIKTRGQQVTLRCSSQSGHNTVSWYQQALGQGPQFIFQYYREEENGRGNFPPRFSGLQFPNYSSELNVNALELDDSALYLCASSLPGEGPNYGYTFGSGTRLTVV.

The rearrangement links TRBV5-1 to TRBJ1-2; a possible D gene is TRBD1 (5 bases). The CDR3 has 17 residues. Trimming left V 0 bases short and J 2 bases short, with 17 bases between. Germline lookup yields CDR1 SGHRS and CDR2 YFSETQ. The DNA of the CDR3 is TGCGCCAGCAGCTTGGCCTTTGTCCCGGCAGGGAACTATGGCTACACCTTC. This codes for CASSLAFVPAGNYGYTF.

The chain joins TRBV20-1 to TRBJ2-7, with D uncertain. Trimming shortened V by 0 bases and J by 3 bases, and 18 bases separated the two germline ends. There are 16 residues in the CDR3. CDR1 is DFQATT, CDR2 SNEGSKA, per germline (reference sequence). CDR3 bases: TGCAGTGCTAGAGAGGGGTTCCCCTCACATTTCTACGAGCAGTACTTC. Amino acid sequence: CSAREGFPSHFYEQYF.